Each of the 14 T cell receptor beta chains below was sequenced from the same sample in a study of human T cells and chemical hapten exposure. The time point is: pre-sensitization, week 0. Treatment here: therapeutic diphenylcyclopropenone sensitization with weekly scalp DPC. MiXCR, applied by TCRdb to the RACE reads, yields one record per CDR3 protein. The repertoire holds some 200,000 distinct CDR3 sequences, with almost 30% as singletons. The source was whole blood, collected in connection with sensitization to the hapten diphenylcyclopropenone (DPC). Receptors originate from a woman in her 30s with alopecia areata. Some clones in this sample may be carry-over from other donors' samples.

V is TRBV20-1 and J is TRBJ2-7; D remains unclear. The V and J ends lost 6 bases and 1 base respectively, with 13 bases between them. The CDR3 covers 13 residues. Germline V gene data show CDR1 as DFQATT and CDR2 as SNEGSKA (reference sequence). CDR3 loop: CSASVGVSYEQYF. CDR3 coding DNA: TGCAGTGCCTCTGTGGGCGTTTCCTACGAGCAGTACTTC.

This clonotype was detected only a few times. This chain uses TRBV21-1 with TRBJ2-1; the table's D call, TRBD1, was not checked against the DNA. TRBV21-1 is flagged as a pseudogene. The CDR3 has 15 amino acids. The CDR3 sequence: CATQIPGAMGNEQFF. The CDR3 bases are TGTGCCACCCAGATTCCGGGAGCGATGGGTAATGAGCAGTTCTTC.

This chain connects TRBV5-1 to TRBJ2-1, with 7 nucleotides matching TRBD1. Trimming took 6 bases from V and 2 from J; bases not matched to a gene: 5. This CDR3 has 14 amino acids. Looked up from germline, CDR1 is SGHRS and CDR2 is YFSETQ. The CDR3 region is CASTAGTAYNEQFF. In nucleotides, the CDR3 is TGCGCCAGCACCGCCGGGACAGCCTACAATGAGCAGTTCTTC.

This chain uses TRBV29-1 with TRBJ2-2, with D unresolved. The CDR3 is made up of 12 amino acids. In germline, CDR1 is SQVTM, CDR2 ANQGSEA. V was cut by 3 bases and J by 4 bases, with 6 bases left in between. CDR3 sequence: CSVDRPTGELFF. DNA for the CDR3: TGCAGCGTTGACCGGCCCACCGGGGAGCTGTTTTTT.

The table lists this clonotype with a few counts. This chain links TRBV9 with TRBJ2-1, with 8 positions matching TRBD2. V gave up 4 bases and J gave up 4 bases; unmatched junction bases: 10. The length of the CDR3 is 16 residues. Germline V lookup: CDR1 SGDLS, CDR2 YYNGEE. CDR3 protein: CASSFLRGGPYNEQFF. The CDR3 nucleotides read TGTGCCAGCAGCTTTCTTCGGGGGGGCCCTTACAATGAGCAGTTCTTC.

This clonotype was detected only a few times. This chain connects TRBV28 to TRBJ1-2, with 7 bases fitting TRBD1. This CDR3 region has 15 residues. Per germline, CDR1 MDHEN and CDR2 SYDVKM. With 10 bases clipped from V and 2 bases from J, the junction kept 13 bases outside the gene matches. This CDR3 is CATTTGDGLNYGYTF. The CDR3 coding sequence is TGTGCCACCACCACAGGGGATGGTTTGAACTATGGCTACACCTTC.

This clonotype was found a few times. The CDR3 DNA follows: TGTGCCACCAGCAGAGATTTGACTGCCCACTATGGCTACACCTTC. Protein product: CATSRDLTAHYGYTF. The genes are TRBV15 and TRBJ1-2; unclear D gene. V was cut by 0 bases and J by 3 bases, with 11 bases left in between. This CDR3 region has 15 residues. The germline CDR1 and CDR2 sequences are LNHNV and YYDKDF (reference sequence).

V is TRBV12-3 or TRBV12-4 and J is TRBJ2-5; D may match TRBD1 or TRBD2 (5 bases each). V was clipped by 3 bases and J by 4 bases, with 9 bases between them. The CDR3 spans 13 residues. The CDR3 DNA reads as TGTGCCAGCAGTTTTGGGGGACCAGAGACCCAGTACTTC. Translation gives CASSFGGPETQYF.

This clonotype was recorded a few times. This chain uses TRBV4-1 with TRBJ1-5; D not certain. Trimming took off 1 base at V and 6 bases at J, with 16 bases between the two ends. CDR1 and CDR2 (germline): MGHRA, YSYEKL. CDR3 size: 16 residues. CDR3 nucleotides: TGCGCCAGCAGCCAAGTGGTGATGAACCTCGGTCAGCCCCAGCATTTT. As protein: CASSQVVMNLGQPQHF.

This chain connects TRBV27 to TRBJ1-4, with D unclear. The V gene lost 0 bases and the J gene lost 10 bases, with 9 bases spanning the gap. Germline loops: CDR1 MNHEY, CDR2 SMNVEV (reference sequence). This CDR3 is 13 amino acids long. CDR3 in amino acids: CASSLSPQRKLFF. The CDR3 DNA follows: TGTGCCAGCAGTTTATCCCCACAGCGAAAACTGTTTTTT.

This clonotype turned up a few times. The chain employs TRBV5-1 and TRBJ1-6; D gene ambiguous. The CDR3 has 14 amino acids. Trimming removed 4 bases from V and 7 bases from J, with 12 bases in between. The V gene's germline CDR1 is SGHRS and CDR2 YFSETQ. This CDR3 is CASSLQPLNSPLHF. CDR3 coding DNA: TGCGCCAGCAGCCTACAGCCTCTAAATTCACCCCTCCACTTT.

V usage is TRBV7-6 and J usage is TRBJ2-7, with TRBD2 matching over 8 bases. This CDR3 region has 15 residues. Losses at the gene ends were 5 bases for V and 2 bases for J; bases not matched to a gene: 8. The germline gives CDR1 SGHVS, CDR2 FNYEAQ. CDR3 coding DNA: TGTGCCAGCAGCCAGGGACTAGGGCGTCCCTACGAGCAGTACTTC. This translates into CASSQGLGRPYEQYF.

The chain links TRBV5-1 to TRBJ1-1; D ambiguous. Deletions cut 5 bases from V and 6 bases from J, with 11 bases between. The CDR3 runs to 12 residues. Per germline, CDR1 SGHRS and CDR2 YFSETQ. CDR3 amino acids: CASRAENAEAFF. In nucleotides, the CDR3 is TGCGCCAGCAGGGCGGAAAATGCTGAAGCTTTCTTT.

The CDR3 sequence: CASSPRIGQGRETQYF. The CDR3 region has the DNA TGTGCCAGCAGCCCGCGAATTGGACAGGGTCGCGAGACCCAGTACTTC. The chain carries TRBV28 and TRBJ2-5, with 8 bases identical to TRBD1. Germline V gene lookup returns CDR1 MDHEN and CDR2 SYDVKM. V lost 6 bases and J lost 5; bases outside the gene matches: 14. This CDR3 is 16 amino acids long.